The sequence of this TCR beta chain was determined in a study of cytomegalovirus exposure and HLA in healthy donors. Study findings and constraints: In presence/absence analyses, roughly uniform sequencing depth across donors was assumed. Overall, 164 TCR beta chains were annotated as cytomegalovirus-associated. In a later analysis, TCR beta V- and J-gene trimming was associated with a missense DCLRE1C variant.

Regarding this clone: Its matching antigen is unknown.

The PCR made use of 60 Vbeta and 13 Jbeta primers. The assay was immunoSEQ multiplex PCR, and TCRdb's table has in-frame clones only and misses some. This sample carries under 250,000 clones, roughly 82% of them seen once, and the ten largest clones take 6%. The trim removed 4 bases at V and 3 bases at J, leaving 3 bases unmatched. Per the germline V gene, CDR1 is SGHAT and CDR2 is FQNNGV. The CDR3 loop spans 15 amino acids. Sequenced material: PBMCs. V is TRBV11-2 and J is TRBJ2-1; 10 nucleotides match TRBD2. The receptor was isolated from a man aged 35-49 years in good health and CMV-seropositive. The CDR3 nucleotides read TGTGCCAGCAGCTCTACTAGCGGGGTCTACAATGAGCAGTTCTTC. As protein: CASSSTSGVYNEQFF. The full variable domain, rest sourced from reference TRBV11-2 and TRBJ2-1, is EAGVAQSPRYKIIEKRQSVAFWCNPISGHATLYWYQQILGQGPKLLIQFQNNGVVDDSQLPKDRFSAERLKGVDSTLKIQPAKLEDSAVYLCASSSTSGVYNEQFFGPGTRLTVL.